Below, 8 T cell receptor beta chains from the same sample are listed, as sequenced in a study of blood T cell repertoires in COVID-19. Profiled with immunoSEQ multiplex PCR; TCRdb holds only in-frame clones, not every one. The sample lists fewer than 250,000 clones; around 82% were seen once. Material for sequencing was peripheral blood. Receptors originate from a woman aged 70-85 years with acute or convalescent COVID-19.

The chain uses TRBV19 and TRBJ2-5; TRBD1 matches at 11 bases. Per the germline V gene, CDR1 is LNHDA and CDR2 is SQIVND (reference sequence). The CDR3 is 15 residues long. The J segment lost 6 bases and the V segment lost 4 bases, leaving 7 bases of the junction unmatched. The CDR3: CASSTGQGEVKTQYF. CDR3 nucleotides: TGTGCCAGTAGTACGGGACAGGGGGAGGTGAAGACCCAGTACTTC.

This chain links TRBV27 with TRBJ1-5; 8 nucleotides match TRBD1. CDR1 MNHEY and CDR2 SMNVEV come from the germline V gene (reference sequence). After removal of 5 bases from V and 6 bases from J, the junction contained 12 bases not matched to a gene. This CDR3 is built from 16 residues. In nucleotides, the CDR3 is TGTGCCAGCAGTCGCGTATGGACAGGGAATCGTCAGCCCCAGCATTTT. Translating gives CASSRVWTGNRQPQHF.

The chain recombines TRBV4-2 with TRBJ1-2; D ambiguous. The CDR3 covers 12 residues. The V gene lost 0 bases and the J gene lost 6 bases, with 5 bases spanning the gap. The V gene's germline CDR1 is LGHNA and CDR2 YNFKEQ. DNA of the CDR3: TGTGCCAGCAGCCAAGAGGGAGATGGCTACACCTTC. Amino acids: CASSQEGDGYTF.

The chain has TRBV6-2 or TRBV6-3 and TRBJ2-2, with D possibly matching TRBD2 (5 bases). Trimming stripped 6 bases from V and 6 bases from J, with 14 bases between. CDR1 and CDR2 (germline): MNHEY, SVGEGT. The CDR3 runs 14 residues. Here the CDR3 DNA reads TGTGCCAGCAGCTTTGGACTTGAATCCGGGGAGCTGTTTTTT. It specifies CASSFGLESGELFF.

V and J are TRBV7-2 and TRBJ2-3; D gene uncertain. The germline V and J ends were trimmed by 1 base and 0 bases, with 11 bases remaining between them. The CDR3 is 16 residues long. The germline V gene has CDR1 SGHTA and CDR2 FQGNSA. As DNA, the CDR3 is TGTGCCAGCAGCTTAGGCAGGCACTTAAGCACAGATACGCAGTATTTT. Translation gives CASSLGRHLSTDTQYF.

The chain's CDR3 is CASSQVQGVDEQFF. The CDR3 region has the DNA TGTGCCAGCAGCCAAGTTCAGGGTGTGGATGAGCAGTTCTTC. The chain uses TRBV4-2 and TRBJ2-1, with D tentatively TRBD1 (5 bases). This CDR3 contains 14 residues. Germline CDR1 and CDR2: LGHNA and YNFKEQ. With 1 base removed from V and 8 bases from J, the gap between germline ends came to 12 bases.

V gene TRBV4-2 combines with J gene TRBJ2-3, with D possibly TRBD1 on 5 matching bases. V dropped 4 bases and J dropped 3 bases, with 14 bases sitting between them. The CDR3 totals 15 residues. CDR1 and CDR2 (germline): LGHNA, YNFKEQ. The CDR3 DNA is TGTGCCAGCAGCCGGACAAACTCGGATACAGATACGCAGTATTTT. This sequence encodes CASSRTNSDTDTQYF.

The chain links TRBV7-9 to TRBJ1-2, with 7 bases identical to TRBD1. This CDR3 has 15 residues. J lost 2 bases, V lost 2 bases, and 5 bases had no gene match. Per germline, CDR1 SEHNR and CDR2 FQNEAQ (reference sequence). The CDR3 sequence is CASSLPPGGNYGYTF. The CDR3 nucleotides read TGTGCCAGCAGCTTACCCCCAGGGGGGAACTATGGCTACACCTTC. The full variable domain, rest sourced from reference TRBV7-9 and TRBJ1-2, is DTGVSQNPRHKITKRGQNVTFRCDPISEHNRLYWYRQTLGQGPEFLTYFQNEAQLEKSRLLSDRFSAERPKGSFSTLEIQRTEQGDSAMYLCASSLPPGGNYGYTFGSGTRLTVV.